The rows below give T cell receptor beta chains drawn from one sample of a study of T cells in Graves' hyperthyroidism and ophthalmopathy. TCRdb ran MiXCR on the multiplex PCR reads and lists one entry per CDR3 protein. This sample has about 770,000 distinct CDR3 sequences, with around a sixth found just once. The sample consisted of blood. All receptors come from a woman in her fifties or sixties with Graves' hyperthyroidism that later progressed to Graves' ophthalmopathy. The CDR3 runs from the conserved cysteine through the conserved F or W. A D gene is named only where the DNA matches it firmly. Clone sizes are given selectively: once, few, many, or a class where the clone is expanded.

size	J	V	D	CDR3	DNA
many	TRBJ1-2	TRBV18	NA	CASSPGRNNYGYTF	TGTGCCAGCTCACCGGGACGGAATAACTATGGCTACACCTTC
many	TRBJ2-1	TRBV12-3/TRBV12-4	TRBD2	CASSMSGGAVKEQFF	TGTGCCAGCAGTATGAGCGGGGGGGCCGTGAAGGAGCAGTTCTTC
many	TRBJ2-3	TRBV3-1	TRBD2	CASSQDQRGSTDTQYF	TGTGCCAGCAGCCAAGATCAGCGGGGGAGCACAGATACGCAGTATTTT
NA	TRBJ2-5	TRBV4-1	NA	CASSPHGRQETQYF	TGCGCCAGCAGCCCCCATGGAAGACAAGAGACCCAGTACTTC
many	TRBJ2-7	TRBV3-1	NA	CASSHAAGTQTSYEQYF	TGTGCCAGCAGCCACGCCGCCGGGACGCAGACCTCCTACGAGCAGTACTTC
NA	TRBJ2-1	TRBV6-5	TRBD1	CASSYHSFVRGHLSSYNEQFF	TGTGCCAGCAGTTACCATTCGTTTGTCAGGGGGCACCTTAGCTCCTACAATGAGCAGTTCTTC
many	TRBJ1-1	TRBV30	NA	CAWISDSKSEAFF	TGTGCCTGGATCAGTGACAGTAAGAGTGAAGCTTTCTTT
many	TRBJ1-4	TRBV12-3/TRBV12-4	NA	CASSLSGVTNEKLFF	TGTGCCAGCAGTTTATCCGGGGTCACTAATGAAAAACTGTTTTTT
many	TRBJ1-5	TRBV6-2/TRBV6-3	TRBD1	CASSTPGQAGNQPQHF	TGTGCCAGCAGCACTCCCGGACAGGCGGGCAATCAGCCCCAGCATTTT
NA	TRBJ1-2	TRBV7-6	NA	CASSPGTESYGYTF	TGTGCCAGCAGCCCCGGGACGGAATCCTATGGCTACACCTTC
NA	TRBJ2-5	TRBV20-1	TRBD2	CSAPTPSGGLQETQYF	TGCAGTGCTCCAACCCCTAGCGGGGGCCTTCAAGAGACCCAGTACTTC
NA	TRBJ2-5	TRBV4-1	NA	CASSQERVRMETQYF	TGCGCCAGCAGCCAAGAGAGGGTACGCATGGAGACCCAGTACTTC
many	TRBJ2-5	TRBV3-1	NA	CASSQDVGETQYF	TGTGCCAGCAGCCAAGATGTTGGAGAGACCCAGTACTTC
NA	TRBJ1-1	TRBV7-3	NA	CASSLIWGQDTEAFF	TGTGCCAGCAGCTTAATATGGGGGCAGGATACTGAAGCTTTCTTT